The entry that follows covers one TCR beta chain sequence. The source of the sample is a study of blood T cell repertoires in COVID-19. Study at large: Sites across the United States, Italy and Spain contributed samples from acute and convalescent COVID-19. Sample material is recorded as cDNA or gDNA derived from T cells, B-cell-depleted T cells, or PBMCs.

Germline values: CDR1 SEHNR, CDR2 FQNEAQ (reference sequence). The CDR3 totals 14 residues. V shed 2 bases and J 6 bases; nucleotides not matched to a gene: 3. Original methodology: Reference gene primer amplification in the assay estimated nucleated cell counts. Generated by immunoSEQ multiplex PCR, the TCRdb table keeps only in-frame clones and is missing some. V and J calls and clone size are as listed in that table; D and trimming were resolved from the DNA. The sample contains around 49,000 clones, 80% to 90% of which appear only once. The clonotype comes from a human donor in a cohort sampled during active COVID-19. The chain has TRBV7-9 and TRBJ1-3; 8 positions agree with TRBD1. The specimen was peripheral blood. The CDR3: CASSLTTGANTIYF. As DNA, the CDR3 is TGTGCCAGCAGCTTAACGACAGGGGCAAACACCATATATTTT. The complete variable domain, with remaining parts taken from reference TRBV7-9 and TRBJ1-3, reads DTGVSQNPRHKITKRGQNVTFRCDPISEHNRLYWYRQTLGQGPEFLTYFQNEAQLEKSRLLSDRFSAERPKGSFSTLEIQRTEQGDSAMYLCASSLTTGANTIYFGEGSWLTVV.